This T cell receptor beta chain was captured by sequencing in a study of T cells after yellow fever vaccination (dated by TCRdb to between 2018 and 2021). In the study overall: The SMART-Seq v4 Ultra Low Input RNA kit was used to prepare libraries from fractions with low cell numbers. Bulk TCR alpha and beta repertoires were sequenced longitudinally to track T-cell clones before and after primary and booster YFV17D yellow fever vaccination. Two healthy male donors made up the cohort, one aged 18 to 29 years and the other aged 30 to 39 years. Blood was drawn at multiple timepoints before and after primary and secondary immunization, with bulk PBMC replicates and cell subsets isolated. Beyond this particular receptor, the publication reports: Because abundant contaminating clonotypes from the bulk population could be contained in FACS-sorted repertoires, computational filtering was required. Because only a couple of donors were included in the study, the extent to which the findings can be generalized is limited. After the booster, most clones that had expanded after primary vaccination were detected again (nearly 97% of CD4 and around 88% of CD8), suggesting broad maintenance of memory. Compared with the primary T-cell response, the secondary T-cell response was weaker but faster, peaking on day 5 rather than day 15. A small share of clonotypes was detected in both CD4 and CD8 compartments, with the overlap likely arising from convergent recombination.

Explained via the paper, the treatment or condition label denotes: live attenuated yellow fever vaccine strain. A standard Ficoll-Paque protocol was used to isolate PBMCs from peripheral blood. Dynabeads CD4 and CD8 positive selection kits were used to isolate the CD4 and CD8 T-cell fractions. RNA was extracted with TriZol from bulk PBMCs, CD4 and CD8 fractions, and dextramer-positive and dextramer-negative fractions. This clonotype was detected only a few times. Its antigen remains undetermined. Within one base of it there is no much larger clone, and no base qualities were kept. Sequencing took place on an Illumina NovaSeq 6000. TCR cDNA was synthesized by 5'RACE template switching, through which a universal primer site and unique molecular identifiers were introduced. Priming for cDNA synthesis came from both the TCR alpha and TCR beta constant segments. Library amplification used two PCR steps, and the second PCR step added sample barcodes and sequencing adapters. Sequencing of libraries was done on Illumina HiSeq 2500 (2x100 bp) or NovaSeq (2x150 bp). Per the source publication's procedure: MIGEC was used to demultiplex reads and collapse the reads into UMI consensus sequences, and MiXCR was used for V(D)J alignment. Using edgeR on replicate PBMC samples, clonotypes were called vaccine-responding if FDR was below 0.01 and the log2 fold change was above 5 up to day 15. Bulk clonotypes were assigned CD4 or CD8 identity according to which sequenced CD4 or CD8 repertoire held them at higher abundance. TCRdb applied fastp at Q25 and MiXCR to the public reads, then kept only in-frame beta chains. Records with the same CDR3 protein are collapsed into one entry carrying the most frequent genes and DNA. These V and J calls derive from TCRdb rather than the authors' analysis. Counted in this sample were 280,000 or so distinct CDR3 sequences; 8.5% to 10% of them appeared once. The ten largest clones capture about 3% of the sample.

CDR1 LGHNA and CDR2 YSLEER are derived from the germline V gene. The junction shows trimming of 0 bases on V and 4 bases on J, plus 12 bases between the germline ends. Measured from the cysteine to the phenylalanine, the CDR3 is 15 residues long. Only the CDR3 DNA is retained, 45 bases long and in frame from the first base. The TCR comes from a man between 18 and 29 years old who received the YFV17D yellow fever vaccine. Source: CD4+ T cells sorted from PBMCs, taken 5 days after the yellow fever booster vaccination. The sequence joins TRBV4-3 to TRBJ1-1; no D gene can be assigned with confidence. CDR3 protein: CASSQEVGLSTEAFF. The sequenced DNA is TGCGCCAGCAGCCAAGAGGTGGGGTTGAGCACTGAAGCTTTCTTT.